What follows are 27 T cell receptor beta chains derived from one specimen sequenced in a study of Tregs in tolerant kidney transplant recipients. The assay was immunoSEQ multiplex PCR, and TCRdb's table has in-frame clones only and misses some. The sample contains 50,000 or so clones, roughly 89% of which appear only once. The nonmyeloablative bone marrow transplants came from related graft donors, with transient mixed chimerism. The source was CD8+ T cells from blood (PBMCs), collected 12 months after the transplant. These receptors were taken from a human patient who received a combined kidney and bone marrow transplant. The graft donor may account for some of the T cells.

The chain combines TRBV7-8 with TRBJ2-3; no firm D call. This CDR3 contains 17 residues. Germline V gives CDR1 SGHVS, CDR2 FQNEAQ. Trimming removed 3 bases at V and 5 bases at J, with 21 bases between. The DNA of the CDR3 is TGTGCCAGCAGCTTTCTTCGCGGATACGATTCGGGAGATACGCAGTATTTT. Amino acids: CASSFLRGYDSGDTQYF.

The chain is built from TRBV4-3 and TRBJ2-1, with TRBD2 identical over 8 bases. Germline V gives CDR1 LGHNA, CDR2 YSLEER. The CDR3 runs 16 residues. V was clipped by 1 base and J by 3 bases; unmatched bases: 5. The CDR3 nucleotides are TGCGCCAGCAGCCAAGCGATAGCGGGAATCTACAATGAGCAGTTCTTC. Amino acid sequence: CASSQAIAGIYNEQFF.

The gene calls are TRBV4-3 and TRBJ2-1, with 8 bases that match TRBD2. Germline V CDR1 and CDR2: LGHNA, YSLEER. J lost 7 bases, V lost 1 base, and 9 bases had no gene match. The CDR3 has 16 residues. The CDR3 sequence is CASSQGTGGPGNEQFF. The CDR3 region has the DNA TGCGCCAGCAGCCAAGGTACGGGAGGGCCGGGGAATGAGCAGTTCTTC.

This clone was seen once. CDR3 residues: CASSVGGREETQYF. DNA of the CDR3: TGTGCCAGCAGCGTAGGGGGCCGGGAGGAGACCCAGTACTTC. The V and J genes are TRBV9 and TRBJ2-5; maybe TRBD2 (6 bases). Per the germline V gene, CDR1 is SGDLS and CDR2 is YYNGEE. Trimming removed 0 bases at V and 5 bases at J, with 11 bases between. There are 14 residues in the CDR3.

This clone was detected once. The genes are TRBV18 and TRBJ2-7; weak D call: TRBD2 (6 bases). Germline V lookup: CDR1 KGHSH, CDR2 LQKENI. Trimming removed 3 bases from V and 1 base from J, with 13 bases in between. The CDR3 is 15 amino acids. CDR3 residues: CASSPEGIGSYEQYF. The CDR3 DNA sequence: TGTGCCAGCTCACCGGAGGGGATAGGTTCCTACGAGCAGTACTTC.

V gene TRBV6-5 combines with J gene TRBJ1-1, with 7 nucleotides matching TRBD1. J gave up 5 bases and V 4 bases, and 7 bases lay outside the gene matches. In germline, CDR1 is MNHEY, CDR2 SVGAGI. The CDR3 runs to 14 residues. CDR3 sequence reads: CASSWDSRWTEAFF. In DNA, the CDR3 is TGTGCCAGCAGTTGGGACAGCCGTTGGACTGAAGCTTTCTTT.

The chain uses TRBV5-6 and TRBJ2-2; no reliable D call. Germline V CDR1 and CDR2: SGHDT, YYEEEE. V shed 7 bases and J shed 0 bases, with 10 bases lying between them. The CDR3 is 14 residues long. The CDR3 sequence: CASGQATNTGELFF. In nucleotides, the CDR3 is TGTGCCAGCGGCCAGGCGACGAACACCGGGGAGCTGTTTTTT.

This chain links TRBV7-8 with TRBJ2-7, with D possibly TRBD2 on 6 matching bases. CDR3 size: 14 residues. Trimming removed 10 bases at V and 0 bases at J, with 16 bases between. Looked up from germline, CDR1 is SGHVS and CDR2 is FQNEAQ. The CDR3 DNA is TGTGCCACAAAAAAACGGGAGAGCTCCTACGAGCAGTACTTC. It translates to CATKKRESSYEQYF.

The gene calls are TRBV10-3 and TRBJ2-7; 7 positions agree with TRBD1. The germline CDR1 and CDR2 sequences are ENHRY and SYGVKD. Trimming at V came to 3 bases and at J to 3 bases, leaving 2 bases not matched to a gene. The CDR3 has 13 amino acids. The CDR3 DNA reads TGTGCCATCAGTGACGACAGGGTCTACGAGCAGTACTTC. This encodes CAISDDRVYEQYF.

The genes are TRBV19 and TRBJ2-7; D ambiguous. The V end lost 4 bases, the J end lost 3 bases, and 10 bases lay between the germline ends. The CDR3 spans 13 residues. The germline gives CDR1 LNHDA, CDR2 SQIVND (reference sequence). The CDR3 region is CASSTLLLYEQYF. In DNA form, the CDR3 reads TGTGCCAGTAGTACCCTCCTCCTCTACGAGCAGTACTTC.

The chain's CDR3 is CASSPPSGGQQETQYF. The DNA for the CDR3 is TGTGCCAGCAGCCCCCCTTCGGGGGGACAACAAGAGACCCAGTACTTC. The chain is built from TRBV7-7 and TRBJ2-5, with a tentative D call TRBD2 (7 bases). Germline V gives CDR1 SSHAT, CDR2 FNYEAQ (reference sequence). The CDR3 is made up of 16 amino acids. The V gene lost 5 bases and the J gene lost 2 bases, with 18 bases spanning the gap.

The J gene is TRBJ2-7, the V gene TRBV6-5; D call uncertain. CDR3 length equals 14 residues. Per germline, CDR1 MNHEY and CDR2 SVGAGI. V lost 2 bases, J lost 4 bases, and 12 bases lay in between. The CDR3, as DNA: TGTGCCAGCAGTTACCTTTCGCAGGTATACGAGCAGTACTTC. This sequence encodes CASSYLSQVYEQYF.

The chain recombines TRBV25-1 with TRBJ2-7; TRBD2 is a possible D gene (6 bases). Between the trimmed V and J ends, which lost 7 bases and 1 base, there was a span of 11 bases. From germline, CDR1 is MGHDK and CDR2 SYGVNS. This CDR3 is 13 amino acids long. The CDR3 DNA follows: TGTGCCAGCACCATGGGGGGTTCCTACGAGCAGTACTTC. Protein product: CASTMGGSYEQYF.

The J gene is TRBJ2-7, the V gene TRBV12-2; the D call in the table, TRBD2, was not verified against the DNA. TRBV12-2 is assigned pseudogene status. The CDR3 totals 13 residues. CDR3 loop: CASRLARLVEQYF. The CDR3 DNA reads as TGTGCAAGTCGCTTAGCAAGACTAGTGGAGCAGTACTTC.

This sequence joins TRBV5-1 and TRBJ1-1, with 7 positions matching TRBD1. The CDR3 sequence is 16 residues long. V lost 3 bases and J lost 5; bases outside the gene matches: 13. Per the germline V gene, CDR1 is SGHRS and CDR2 is YFSETQ. The CDR3 sequence is CASSSSQPGGWTEAFF. The DNA for the CDR3 is TGCGCCAGCAGCTCCTCCCAGCCAGGGGGTTGGACTGAAGCTTTCTTT.

The genes are TRBV2 and TRBJ2-4; D is possibly TRBD1 (6 bases). The V end was cut by 9 bases, the J end by 4 bases, with 13 bases between. There are 13 residues in the CDR3. In germline, CDR1 is SNHLY, CDR2 FYNNEI. The CDR3 region has the DNA TGTGCCAGGTCCGGGACACCAAAAAACATTCAGTACTTC. Translation gives CARSGTPKNIQYF.

The chain recombines TRBV19 with TRBJ2-1; weak D call: TRBD2 (5 bases). This CDR3 is 15 amino acids long. The germline CDR1 and CDR2 sequences are LNHDA and SQIVND (reference sequence). Trimming stripped 4 bases from V and 0 bases from J, with 10 bases between. The CDR3 is CASSTLGVSYNEQFF. The CDR3 DNA reads as TGTGCCAGTAGTACCCTCGGGGTCTCCTACAATGAGCAGTTCTTC.

J is TRBJ2-5 and V is TRBV28, with D tentatively TRBD1 (5 bases). Germline V lookup: CDR1 MDHEN, CDR2 SYDVKM. The V gene lost 3 bases and the J gene lost 5 bases, with 13 bases spanning the gap. The CDR3 loop spans 14 amino acids. For the CDR3, the DNA is TGTGCCAGCAGTTTCCCCCAGGGCTTGGAGACCCAGTACTTC. This encodes CASSFPQGLETQYF.

This chain joins TRBV19 and TRBJ1-5; D not certain. Germline V CDR1 and CDR2: LNHDA, SQIVND (reference sequence). Trimming took off 9 bases at V and 4 bases at J, with 4 bases between the two ends. The CDR3 spans 10 residues. The CDR3: CASNNQPQHF. The CDR3 region has the DNA TGTGCCAGCAATAATCAGCCCCAGCATTTT.

The chain has TRBV4-3 and TRBJ1-2, with 8 bases identical to TRBD1. V was pared by 1 base and J by 9 bases, with 13 bases of the junction left unmatched. This CDR3 has 16 residues. Germline CDR1 reads LGHNA; CDR2 reads YSLEER. DNA for the CDR3: TGCGCCAGCAGCCAAGGCCCGGGACAGGATTTAATGAGCTACACCTTC. Translation: CASSQGPGQDLMSYTF.

Concerning this clone itself: Its ends do not fully match the called genes, so a read error is possible. This sample includes further DNA sequences coding for the same CDR3. The chain is built from TRBV10-3 and TRBJ1-6, with TRBD1 matching over 8 bases. Per the germline V gene, CDR1 is ENHRY and CDR2 is SYGVKD. The CDR3 extends over 14 amino acids. DNA of the CDR3: TGTGCCATCAGTGAGCAGGGGGCGAATTCCCCCCTCCACTTT. Translated: CAISEQGANSPLHF.

V gene TRBV19 combines with J gene TRBJ2-7, with TRBD2 matching over 9 bases. CDR3 length: 17 amino acids. The J segment lost 4 bases and the V segment lost 2 bases, leaving 12 bases of the junction unmatched. Germline V CDR1 and CDR2: LNHDA, SQIVND (reference sequence). This CDR3 is CASSISSGEGSGYEQYF. Here the CDR3 DNA reads TGTGCCAGTAGTATATCTAGCGGGGAGGGCTCGGGTTACGAGCAGTACTTC.

This sequence joins TRBV7-8 and TRBJ1-2, with a tentative D call TRBD1 (5 bases). V was cut by 2 bases and J by 1 base, with 20 bases left in between. The CDR3 consists of 18 residues. Germline V gene sequence: CDR1 SGHVS, CDR2 FQNEAQ. The CDR3 region has the DNA TGTGCCAGCAGCTTACTTCTTGGCAGGGCCATGAATAACTATGGCTACACCTTC. It yields the protein CASSLLLGRAMNNYGYTF. The whole variable domain, filled in from reference TRBV7-8 and TRBJ1-2, reads GAGVSQSPRYKVAKRGQDVALRCDPISGHVSLFWYQQALGQGPEFLTYFQNEAQLDKSGLPSDRFFAERPEGSVSTLKIQRTQQEDSAVYLCASSLLLGRAMNNYGYTFGSGTRLTVV.

This chain uses TRBV6-1 with TRBJ2-7; 12 positions agree with TRBD2. This CDR3 spans 16 amino acids. The germline V gene encodes CDR1 MNHNS and CDR2 SASEGT. V lost 4 bases, J lost 3 bases, and 7 bases stayed unmatched. The DNA for the CDR3 is TGTGCCAGCAGTGGGGAACTAGCGGGAGGACTCTACGAGCAGTACTTC. This sequence encodes CASSGELAGGLYEQYF.

This clone has a handful of counts. The J gene is TRBJ2-5, the V gene TRBV7-9, with TRBD2 identical over 10 bases. The germline gives CDR1 SEHNR, CDR2 FQNEAQ (reference sequence). V was pared by 4 bases and J by 5 bases, with 4 bases of the junction left unmatched. The CDR3 contains 14 residues. The CDR3 bases are TGTGCCAGCAGCTCAACTAGCGGGGACGAGACCCAGTACTTC. It codes for CASSSTSGDETQYF.

V gene TRBV9 combines with J gene TRBJ2-5; perhaps TRBD1 as D (6 bases). CDR3 length: 15 amino acids. Germline V gene sequence: CDR1 SGDLS, CDR2 YYNGEE. V was shortened by 0 bases and J by 0 bases, with 9 bases between the two germline ends. DNA for the CDR3: TGTGCCAGCAGCGTAGGCCAGGGGTACCAAGAGACCCAGTACTTC. Its protein is CASSVGQGYQETQYF.

A few counts support this clone. The chain has TRBV7-9 and TRBJ2-2, with 13 bases lining up with TRBD2. CDR1 is SEHNR and CDR2 is FQNEAQ in the germline V gene (reference sequence). This CDR3 comprises 15 residues. With V trimmed by 7 bases and J by 4 bases, 3 bases remained unmatched. The CDR3 nucleotides are TGTGCCAGCATGCGACTAGCGGGAGGCACCGGGGAGCTGTTTTTT. Translated: CASMRLAGGTGELFF.